This TCR beta chain was found in a study of beta chain features in type 1 diabetes (dated by TCRdb to 2016 to 2019). Context from the whole study: No differences in mean age, gender distribution, total cell number or subset yield were found between patients and healthy donors. A total of 100 million to 110 million sorted cells were examined across all samples, and a strong correlation was observed between cell number per subset and RNA yield. In the study, TCRB repertoires of sorted circulating CD4+ T cell subsets from recently diagnosed type 1 diabetes patients were compared with those of matched healthy donors. Regulatory and stem cell-like memory subsets were obtained from only 8 patients and about eight healthy donors, while naive and central memory subsets were obtained from all 30 or so donors.

The CDR3, cysteine through phenylalanine, is 15 amino acids long. Of all the DNA, just the CDR3 is kept, 45 bases in frame from base 1. The germline V gene (reference sequence) supplies CDR1 MNHEY and CDR2 SMNVEV. A distance of 13 bases separates the germline ends of V and J, which lose 3 bases and 4 bases respectively. Each donor gave one peripheral blood draw, approximately 0.11 L on average, collected into heparinised tubes. A BD FACSAria II was used to sort naive, central memory, regulatory and stem cell-like memory CD4+ T cells with a panel that included CD45RO, CCR7, CD25, CD127, CD95 and CD27. All sorted populations exceeded 98% purity. PBMCs were separated immediately by Lymphoprep density gradient centrifugation and were stained directly, without being cultured. So that batch effects would be minimized, each experiment stained and sorted samples in pairs, pairing one healthy donor with one patient.

The paper's findings and limits, for the study overall: Naive, central memory and regulatory TCRB repertoires appeared more similar among patients than among healthy donors. Because cDNA rather than genomic DNA was sequenced, highly expressing activated cells could have been over-represented, although no difference in activation and CD3 levels was found between groups. At VDJ recombination sites, patients with type 1 diabetes made fewer insertions and deleted more nucleotides, a pattern implying thymic rearrangement abnormalities. Because the HLA sub-analyses included only small numbers of individuals, any influence of HLA type on TCRB rearrangement was left unresolved. Shorter templates might have been favored by PCR, but patient and control samples were amplified and corrected together, so both groups would have been affected equally by any skew. A moderate but significant shortening of TCRB CDR3 length was observed in type 1 diabetes patients in all four CD4+ subsets.

Of note for this clone: This receptor's antigen is unknown. Base qualities are not provided; no much larger clone lies one nucleotide away.

The entire isolated RNA was reverse transcribed using the High Capacity cDNA Reverse Transcription Kit, and thus expressed TCRB transcripts were sequenced. Naive, central memory and regulatory T cell samples underwent deep immunoSEQ sequencing, averaging about 3.5 million total reads per sample. Sorted cells were lysed in RLT buffer, and RNA was extracted using DNase-treated RNeasy Micro or Mini kits according to cell number. Each cell subset was processed separately to prevent cross-contamination, with patient and healthy donor samples processed together. The immunoSEQ multiplex PCR was used to amplify TCRB sequences from cDNA, yielding 87-bp fragments that span the CDR3 region. Sequencing of the amplicons was done on the Illumina HiSeq platform. The original pipeline was this. PCR bias was computationally corrected using synthetic template baselines, reads within Hamming distance 2 were collapsed, and singletons that could not be merged were discarded. Reads were aligned against IMGT so that V, D and J genes, CDR3 length and insertions or deletions at six rearrangement sites could be assigned. Within each subset, clonotype counts were normalized to the number of sorted cells before true diversity and Gini coefficients were calculated with the tcR R package. The overlap coefficient, calculated on TCRB nucleotide sequences, was used to measure repertoire sharing. Out-of-frame TCRB sequences from naive cells were analyzed as a proxy for the pre-selection repertoire. Sourced from immuneACCESS, this table was stored by TCRdb with only in-frame sequences that have V and J called. A share of the clones is absent; for the studies checked, an unresolved V gene accounts for under half, and the remainder has no known explanation. The DNA was the basis for D and trimming; V, J and clone size are from that table. This sample has roughly 230,000 clones in its table, and 9.6% of those were observed once. About 0.037% of the sample is taken by the ten largest.

This sequence was found in a woman aged 18-35 years in good health. Material for sequencing was naive CD4+ T cells from blood. The intended sense of this specimen's cell subset or site label: true naive CD4+ T cells. The V gene is TRBV27 and the J gene is TRBJ2-1; the D gene lacks a confident call. The base sequence is TGTGCCAGCAGTTTTCTTCCGGGTCGTTACAATGAGCAGTTCTTC. It encodes CASSFLPGRYNEQFF.